The rows below give T cell receptor beta chains drawn from one sample of a study of blood T cell repertoires in COVID-19. Profiled with immunoSEQ multiplex PCR; TCRdb holds only in-frame clones, not every one. This table holds 55,000 to 75,000 clones, around nine tenths found once. Material for sequencing was peripheral blood. Receptor source: a human donor in a cohort sampled during active COVID-19. The CDR3 runs from the conserved cysteine through the conserved F or W. A D gene is named only where the DNA matches it firmly. Where a row states a size, it is once, few, many or the class of an expanded clone; other rows omit it.

CDR3 | DNA | V | size | J | D
CASSLTGEAFF | TGTGCCAGCAGCTTAACAGGGGAAGCTTTCTTT | TRBV5-8 | . | TRBJ1-1 | .
CASSQEPPRYNSEQYF | TGTGCCAGCAGCCAAGAACCCCCCCGGTATAATTCCGAGCAGTACTTC | TRBV3-1/TRBV3-2 | once | TRBJ2-7 | .
CASSIAGSFTDTQYF | TGTGCCAGTAGTATCGCAGGGTCGTTCACAGATACGCAGTATTTT | TRBV19 | . | TRBJ2-3 | .
CASSLPPGRLPYEQYF | TGTGCCAGCAGTCTCCCCCCAGGGCGCCTTCCCTACGAGCAGTACTTC | TRBV27 | . | TRBJ2-7 | .
CASSPEANPYYGYTF | TGTGCCAGCAGTCCCGAGGCAAACCCTTACTATGGCTACACCTTC | TRBV6-5 | . | TRBJ1-2 | .
CASSEVGNTEAFF | TGTGCCAGCAGTGAAGTCGGGAACACTGAAGCTTTCTTT | TRBV6-1 | . | TRBJ1-1 | .
CASSLRGGDFSEQYF | TGCGCCAGCAGCTTGCGCGGGGGGGATTTCTCCGAGCAGTACTTC | TRBV5-1 | . | TRBJ2-7 | TRBD2
CASSQDSWTRRGNEKLFF | TGCGCCAGCAGCCAAGATTCTTGGACACGTCGAGGTAATGAAAAACTGTTTTTT | TRBV4-1 | . | TRBJ1-4 | .
CASSESMWRDRGHQPQHF | TGCGCCAGCAGTGAGTCGATGTGGCGGGACAGGGGGCATCAGCCCCAGCATTTT | TRBV10-2 | . | TRBJ1-5 | TRBD1
CASKAGYSNQPQHF | TGTGCCAGCAAGGCGGGGTATAGCAATCAGCCCCAGCATTTT | TRBV2 | once | TRBJ1-5 | .